A single sample gave rise to the 30 T cell receptor beta chains below, sequenced in a study of cytomegalovirus exposure and HLA in healthy donors (dated by TCRdb to the late 2010s). Libraries were made using the immunoSEQ multiplex PCR assay. For the multiplex PCR, a mixture combining 60 forward primers for TCR Vbeta segments and 13 reverse primers for TCR Jbeta segments was used. The clones in this table, taken by TCRdb from immuneACCESS, are in-frame only. Not every clone is retained; where verified, under half of the shortfall comes from an unresolved V gene, and the cause of the rest is unknown. The sample contains about 100,000 clones, approximately 79% of them found a single time. The ten largest make up 3.8% of the sample. Sequenced input: PBMCs. These receptors originate from a woman aged 40-49 years in good health and CMV-seronegative.

The chain has TRBV10-3 and TRBJ1-1; D is unclear. Germline values: CDR1 ENHRY, CDR2 SYGVKD. This CDR3 comprises 12 residues. Between the trimmed V and J ends, which lost 4 bases and 12 bases, there was a span of 15 bases. The chain's CDR3 is CAISGPEEVTFF. The DNA of the CDR3 is TGTGCCATCAGTGGCCCCGAAGAGGTAACTTTCTTT.

This clone was recorded only once. V is TRBV14 and J is TRBJ2-5; 8 bases agree with TRBD2. The length of the CDR3 is 12 residues. V lost 0 bases, J lost 9 bases, and 0 bases stayed unmatched. Germline assignment: CDR1 SGHDN and CDR2 FVKESK. In DNA, the CDR3 is TGTGCCAGCAGCCAAGATAGCGGGGCCCAGTACTTC. Translating gives CASSQDSGAQYF.

J is TRBJ1-1 and V is TRBV7-9; the D gene is possibly TRBD1 (5 bases). The V end lost 8 bases, the J end lost 2 bases, and 15 bases lay between the germline ends. Germline V lookup: CDR1 SEHNR, CDR2 FQNEAQ (reference sequence). This CDR3 spans 14 amino acids. CDR3 bases: TGTGCCAGCGGGGGAGGCAGGAGCAACACTGAAGCTTTCTTT. This codes for CASGGGRSNTEAFF.

This chain connects TRBV13 to TRBJ1-6; D is unresolved. Germline loops: CDR1 PRHDT, CDR2 FYEKMQ (reference sequence). The V end lost 1 base, the J end lost 5 bases, and 3 bases lay between the germline ends. This CDR3 comprises 13 residues. The CDR3 region has the DNA TGTGCCAGCAGCTTAGTCAATAATTCACCCCTCCACTTT. Translation gives CASSLVNNSPLHF.

The genes are TRBV6-6 and TRBJ1-4; the D gene is possibly TRBD1 (5 bases). V was trimmed by 7 bases and J by 9 bases, leaving 21 bases between them. This CDR3 region has 15 residues. CDR1 and CDR2 (germline): MNHNY, SVGAGI (reference sequence). In DNA form, the CDR3 reads TGTGCCAGCACCAGGAATGTTCAGGGAATGAAAAAACTGTTTTTT. Its translation: CASTRNVQGMKKLFF.

A word on this clone: The sample carries other DNA sequences with the same CDR3. The chain uses TRBV7-2 and TRBJ1-1, with D unresolved. The CDR3 sequence is 13 residues long. Between the trimmed V and J ends, which lost 3 bases and 0 bases, there was a span of 5 bases. The V gene's germline CDR1 is SGHTA and CDR2 FQGNSA. The CDR3 sequence is CASSFSVNTEAFF. CDR3 sequence (DNA): TGTGCCAGCAGCTTTTCGGTGAACACTGAAGCTTTCTTT.

The chain links TRBV20-1 to TRBJ1-1; possible D gene TRBD1, 6 bases. This CDR3 spans 9 amino acids. Looked up from germline, CDR1 is DFQATT and CDR2 is SNEGSKA (reference sequence). Trimming stripped 5 bases from V and 13 bases from J, with 11 bases between. The CDR3 coding sequence is TGCAGTGCTGGGCGCAGGGGTTTCTTT. It is translated as CSAGRRGFF.

This chain joins TRBV6-4 and TRBJ1-5; 8 bases fit TRBD1. Trimming cost V 6 bases and J 5 bases; bases outside gene matches: 6. The germline V gene has CDR1 MRHNA and CDR2 SNTAGT. The CDR3 totals 14 residues. CDR3 bases: TGTGCCAGCAGCCCACAGGGGGGTGATCAGCCCCAGCATTTT. The encoded protein is CASSPQGGDQPQHF.

The CDR3 reads CASSPGVQETQYF. CDR3 DNA: TGTGCCAGCAGCCCGGGAGTACAAGAGACCCAGTACTTC. The J gene is TRBJ2-5, the V gene TRBV11-3; maybe TRBD2 (6 bases). This CDR3 has 13 residues. V lost 5 bases and J 2 bases, leaving 9 bases between the germline ends. Germline V gene data show CDR1 as SGHNT and CDR2 as YENEEA. Drawing the rest from reference TRBV11-3 and TRBJ2-5, the complete variable domain is EAGVVQSPRYKIIEKKQPVAFWCNPISGHNTLYWYLQNLGQGPELLIRYENEEAVDDSQLPKDRFSAERLKGVDSTLKIQPAELGDSAVYLCASSPGVQETQYFGPGTRLLVL.

This clone was seen just once. This chain connects TRBV5-1 to TRBJ1-6; D ambiguous. Germline loops: CDR1 SGHRS, CDR2 YFSETQ. V lost 0 bases to trimming and J lost 6 bases, with 13 bases between them. This CDR3 has 16 residues. The CDR3 DNA reads TGCGCCAGCAGCTTGGTGGTTCGCCGGTTTAATTCACCCCTCCACTTT. As protein: CASSLVVRRFNSPLHF.

The chain links TRBV5-1 to TRBJ2-7; D may be TRBD1 (5 bases). CDR3 length equals 15 residues. Germline-derived CDR1 and CDR2 are SGHRS and YFSETQ. V was cut by 0 bases and J by 4 bases, with 14 bases left in between. DNA of the CDR3: TGCGCCAGCAGCTTGGGCGAGACATACAGGTACGAGCAGTACTTC. It translates to CASSLGETYRYEQYF. Full variable domain (missing parts from reference TRBV5-1 and TRBJ2-7): KAGVTQTPRYLIKTRGQQVTLSCSPISGHRSVSWYQQTPGQGLQFLFEYFSETQRNKGNFPGRFSGRQFSNSRSEMNVSTLELGDSALYLCASSLGETYRYEQYFGPGTRLTVT.

This clone was found once. V usage is TRBV28 and J usage is TRBJ1-2, with 7 bases identical to TRBD1. This CDR3 comprises 14 residues. J gave up 5 bases and V 5 bases, and 8 bases lay outside the gene matches. CDR1 and CDR2 from the germline V gene are MDHEN and SYDVKM. In DNA, the CDR3 is TGTGCCAGCAGTACAGCGACAGGGTATTATGGCTACACCTTC. Its translation is CASSTATGYYGYTF.

The genes are TRBV7-3 and TRBJ1-1; 9 bases align to TRBD1. V was pared by 5 bases and J by 3 bases, with 4 bases of the junction left unmatched. This CDR3 comprises 14 residues. Germline CDR1 and CDR2: SGHTA and FQGTGA. The CDR3: CASSAQGADTEAFF. The CDR3 DNA reads as TGTGCCAGCAGCGCACAGGGGGCGGACACTGAAGCTTTCTTT.

The chain has TRBV2 and TRBJ1-5; 7 bases line up with TRBD1. The germline gives CDR1 SNHLY, CDR2 FYNNEI. With V trimmed by 6 bases and J by 4 bases, 9 bases remained unmatched. CDR3 length: 15 residues. CDR3 residues: CASRTDRASNQPQHF. CDR3 DNA sequence: TGTGCCAGCAGGACAGACAGGGCCTCAAATCAGCCCCAGCATTTT.

The chain is built from TRBV7-8 and TRBJ1-1; D unresolved. CDR1 and CDR2 from the germline V gene are SGHVS and FQNEAQ. V dropped 7 bases and J dropped 3 bases, with 12 bases sitting between them. This CDR3 region has 13 residues. The CDR3: CASTQSGYTEAFF. In DNA form, the CDR3 reads TGTGCCAGCACCCAATCGGGGTACACTGAAGCTTTCTTT. The full variable domain, its missing parts supplied by reference TRBV7-8 and TRBJ1-1, is GAGVSQSPRYKVAKRGQDVALRCDPISGHVSLFWYQQALGQGPEFLTYFQNEAQLDKSGLPSDRFFAERPEGSVSTLKIQRTQQEDSAVYLCASTQSGYTEAFFGQGTRLTVV.

The chain combines TRBV20-1 with TRBJ1-1; 7 bases map to TRBD1. V gave up 5 bases and J gave up 8 bases; unmatched junction bases: 5. Germline CDR1 is DFQATT and CDR2 is SNEGSKA (reference sequence). The CDR3 covers 11 residues. This chain's CDR3 is CSAYRTGEAFF. The CDR3 nucleotides read TGCAGTGCTTACAGGACAGGAGAAGCTTTCTTT.

The chain recombines TRBV10-3 with TRBJ2-3, with D perhaps matching TRBD2 (6 bases). Trimming shortened V by 10 bases and J by 0 bases, and 17 bases separated the two germline ends. The germline V gene has CDR1 ENHRY and CDR2 SYGVKD. This CDR3 contains 15 residues. The CDR3 sequence: CATRTRGASTDTQYF. Written as DNA, the CDR3 is TGTGCCACCAGGACTCGCGGGGCTAGCACAGATACGCAGTATTTT.

This chain links TRBV5-1 with TRBJ2-4; weak D call: TRBD2 (5 bases). The V end lost 4 bases, the J end lost 1 base, and 15 bases lay between the germline ends. Looked up from germline, CDR1 is SGHRS and CDR2 is YFSETQ. The CDR3 consists of 16 residues. In DNA form, the CDR3 reads TGCGCCAGCAGCCCCCTCGAGGGCCTTGCCAAAAACATTCAGTACTTC. Encoded protein: CASSPLEGLAKNIQYF.

This clone was seen a single time. J is TRBJ2-1 and V is TRBV5-6; tentatively, D is TRBD1 (5 bases). This CDR3 has 15 amino acids. The V gene lost 0 bases and the J gene lost 0 bases, with 7 bases spanning the gap. The V gene's germline CDR1 is SGHDT and CDR2 YYEEEE. CDR3 bases: TGTGCCAGCAGCTTGGGCAGGGACTCCTACAATGAGCAGTTCTTC. Translated: CASSLGRDSYNEQFF.

V usage is TRBV7-3 and J usage is TRBJ1-1, with no clear D. Germline lookup yields CDR1 SGHTA and CDR2 FQGTGA. Trimming removed 1 base at V and 4 bases at J, with 10 bases between. This CDR3 is 14 amino acids long. The CDR3 DNA sequence: TGTGCCAGCAGCTTAAAAGGAGGAGGCACTGAAGCTTTCTTT. The encoded protein is CASSLKGGGTEAFF.

The chain couples TRBV23-1 to TRBJ1-5, with D uncertain. TRBV23-1 is classed as an ORF, of uncertain function. V lost 2 bases, J lost 0 bases, and 11 bases lay in between. This CDR3 spans 16 amino acids. The CDR3 nucleotides are TGCGCCAGCAGTCAACTCCGGGTCAATAGCAATCAGCCCCAGCATTTT. Its protein is CASSQLRVNSNQPQHF.

CDR3 DNA sequence: TGTGCCAGCAGACTCCGCCCTTTACCCACAGATACGCAGTATTTT. Its translation: CASRLRPLPTDTQYF. The gene calls are TRBV6-5 and TRBJ2-3; D gene unclear. Trimming took off 6 bases at V and 2 bases at J, with 15 bases between the two ends. This CDR3 is 15 amino acids long. Germline V gene data show CDR1 as MNHEY and CDR2 as SVGAGI.

The chain links TRBV18 to TRBJ2-5, with a weak D call TRBD2 (5 bases). V gave up 2 bases and J gave up 5 bases, with 15 bases separating them. This CDR3 spans 15 amino acids. Germline-derived CDR1 and CDR2 are KGHSH and LQKENI. This chain's CDR3 is CASSPSGEIDETQYF. Here the CDR3 DNA reads TGTGCCAGCTCACCAAGTGGGGAGATAGACGAGACCCAGTACTTC.

This rearrangement joins TRBV30 to TRBJ1-1; D call uncertain. The CDR3 spans 13 residues. Per germline, CDR1 GTSNPN and CDR2 SVGIG (reference sequence). Trimming took 5 bases from V and 1 from J, leaving 11 bases between them. CDR3 region: CAWSEDGNTEAFF. CDR3 coding DNA: TGTGCCTGGTCGGAGGACGGGAACACTGAAGCTTTCTTT.

This clone was detected only a few times. The chain has TRBV5-7 and TRBJ2-7; 12 bases align to TRBD1. Being an ORF, TRBV5-7 has a function that is uncertain. The CDR3 sequence is 16 residues long. With 0 bases clipped from V and 5 bases from J, the junction kept 6 bases outside the gene matches. CDR3: CASSLAGTGGIDEQYF. The CDR3 DNA is TGTGCCAGCAGCTTGGCGGGGACAGGGGGCATCGACGAGCAGTACTTC.

The V call is TRBV5-1, the J call TRBJ1-2; no clear D. The CDR3 runs 16 residues. Per the germline V gene, CDR1 is SGHRS and CDR2 is YFSETQ. Trimming removed 4 bases from V and 3 bases from J, with 19 bases in between. For the CDR3, the DNA is TGCGCCAGCAGCACGCCATATGGACGGGAGGACTATGGCTACACCTTC. Its protein product is CASSTPYGREDYGYTF. The full variable domain, in which reference TRBV5-1 and TRBJ1-2 provide the parts outside the CDR3, is KAGVTQTPRYLIKTRGQQVTLSCSPISGHRSVSWYQQTPGQGLQFLFEYFSETQRNKGNFPGRFSGRQFSNSRSEMNVSTLELGDSALYLCASSTPYGREDYGYTFGSGTRLTVV.

The chain couples TRBV29-1 to TRBJ2-1; D remains ambiguous. V lost 6 bases and J 0 bases, leaving 15 bases between the germline ends. CDR3 length: 15 amino acids. Per the germline V gene, CDR1 is SQVTM and CDR2 is ANQGSEA. CDR3 nucleotides: TGCAGCGTGGCCATGGCGGCGAGCTCCTACAATGAGCAGTTCTTC. Translation gives CSVAMAASSYNEQFF.

The rearrangement joins TRBV28 to TRBJ1-4; D may be TRBD1 (5 bases). V shed 5 bases and J shed 5 bases, with 12 bases lying between them. The CDR3 runs 14 residues. Germline CDR1 reads MDHEN; CDR2 reads SYDVKM. For the CDR3, the DNA is TGTGCCAGCAGTGTCGGGGGGAGAAATGAAAAACTGTTTTTT. It specifies CASSVGGRNEKLFF.

The chain links TRBV7-9 to TRBJ2-7, with a weak D call TRBD1 (5 bases). This CDR3 has 15 amino acids. V was trimmed by 1 base and J by 0 bases, leaving 10 bases between them. The germline gives CDR1 SEHNR, CDR2 FQNEAQ (reference sequence). CDR3 DNA: TGTGCCAGCAGCTTAGGACAGTCTATCTCCTACGAGCAGTACTTC. Translating it yields CASSLGQSISYEQYF.

A few counts support this clone. The rearrangement links TRBV5-4 to TRBJ1-1; D call uncertain. CDR1 and CDR2 (germline): SGHNT, YYREEE (reference sequence). Trimming cost V 7 bases and J 0 bases, with 13 bases left between them. CDR3 length: 14 amino acids. CDR3 amino acids: CASREREMNTEAFF. Here the CDR3 DNA reads TGTGCCAGCCGGGAGAGAGAAATGAACACTGAAGCTTTCTTT.